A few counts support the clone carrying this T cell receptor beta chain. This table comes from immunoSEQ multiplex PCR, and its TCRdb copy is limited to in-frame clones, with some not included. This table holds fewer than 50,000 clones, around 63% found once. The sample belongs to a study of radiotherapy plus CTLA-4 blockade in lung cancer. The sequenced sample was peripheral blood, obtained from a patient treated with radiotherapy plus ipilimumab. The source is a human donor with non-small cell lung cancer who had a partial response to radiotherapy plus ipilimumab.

CDR3 in amino acids: CASSKVDRGTPLNTDTQYF. Here the CDR3 DNA reads TGTGCCAGCAGCAAAGTCGACAGGGGGACCCCTCTAAACACAGATACGCAGTATTTT. This sequence joins TRBV21-1 and TRBJ2-3; TRBD1, the table's D call, was not compared with the DNA. TRBV21-1 is listed as a pseudogene. There are 19 residues in the CDR3.